The clone carrying this T cell receptor (beta chain) was recorded only once. The antigen remains undetermined. Profiling relied on immunoSEQ multiplex PCR, and the TCRdb table lists in-frame clones only, not all of them. In the table there are about 200,000 clones, 70% to 85% of which are singletons. Among the roughly 120 subjects of the validation cohort, separate from the approximately 660-subject first cohort, were the donors. This entry comes from a study of cytomegalovirus exposure and HLA in healthy donors. Whole-study findings and limits: Associated with cytomegalovirus, according to the listing, were 150 to 200 TCR beta chains.

Sequencing was done on a sample of PBMCs. The receptor was derived from a woman aged 30 to 39 in good health and CMV-seropositive.

The CDR3: CASSQEQGADTQYF. The DNA for the CDR3 is TGCGCCAGCAGCCAGGAACAGGGGGCAGATACGCAGTATTTT. The chain joins TRBV4-1 to TRBJ2-3, with TRBD1 identical over 8 bases. V lost 3 bases, J lost 4 bases, and 3 bases stayed unmatched. CDR3 length: 14 residues. Germline loops: CDR1 MGHRA, CDR2 YSYEKL.